This is a list of T cell receptor beta chains from one sample in a study of early T cells in non-severe SARS-CoV-2 infection. TCRdb re-derived calls from the 5' RACE reads in MiXCR, one entry per CDR3 protein. The profile shows 76,000 or so distinct CDR3 sequences, approximately 10% of them singletons. Sample: whole blood. These receptors all stem from an adult who was a healthcare worker with PCR-confirmed SARS-CoV-2 infection or an uninfected control (not recorded which). Each CDR3 is given with its conserved first and last residue. A D gene is named only where the DNA matches it firmly. For some rows the clone size is stated as once, few or many, or as a class when expanded; others skip it.

size: few; D: TRBD2; J: TRBJ2-2; V: TRBV20-1; CDR3: CSARPGLAVSGELFF; DNA: TGCAGTGCTAGACCGGGACTAGCGGTCTCCGGGGAGCTGTTTTTT
size: few; D: .; J: TRBJ1-4; V: TRBV7-2; CDR3: CASSLGGTTNEKLFF; DNA: TGTGCCAGCAGCTTAGGGGGTACAACTAATGAAAAACTGTTTTTT
size: .; D: .; J: TRBJ1-6; V: TRBV7-8; CDR3: CASSPPGGGGSPLHF; DNA: TGTGCCAGCAGCCCGCCCGGGGGTGGAGGTTCACCCCTCCACTTT
size: few; D: TRBD2; J: TRBJ2-5; V: TRBV11-3; CDR3: CASSPGGLAGAYVGETQYF; DNA: TGTGCCAGCAGCCCAGGGGGACTAGCGGGGGCGTACGTTGGAGAGACCCAGTACTTC
size: .; D: .; J: TRBJ2-3; V: TRBV7-9; CDR3: CASSGEGENTDTQYF; DNA: TGTGCCAGCAGCGGGGAGGGGGAAAACACAGATACGCAGTATTTT
size: .; D: .; J: TRBJ2-5; V: TRBV11-2; CDR3: CASSVNSRSQETQYF; DNA: TGTGCCAGCAGCGTTAACTCGCGGAGCCAAGAGACCCAGTACTTC
size: .; D: TRBD2; J: TRBJ2-3; V: TRBV7-2; CDR3: CASSLDPAGGRDTQYF; DNA: TGTGCCAGCAGCTTAGATCCAGCGGGGGGGCGAGATACGCAGTATTTT
size: .; D: TRBD1; J: TRBJ1-2; V: TRBV12-3/TRBV12-4; CDR3: CASSQTPGQGGGGYTF; DNA: TGTGCCAGCAGCCAGACCCCGGGACAGGGCGGTGGTGGCTACACCTTC
size: few; D: TRBD2; J: TRBJ2-5; V: TRBV11-2; CDR3: CASSLGLAGREETQYF; DNA: TGTGCCAGCAGCTTGGGACTAGCGGGGAGGGAGGAGACCCAGTACTTC
size: few; D: TRBD2; J: TRBJ2-1; V: TRBV20-1; CDR3: CSARDRGGSSYNEQFF; DNA: TGCAGTGCTAGAGATCGGGGGGGATCCTCCTACAATGAGCAGTTCTTC
size: many; D: .; J: TRBJ1-1; V: TRBV5-1; CDR3: CASSLDLTEAFF; DNA: TGCGCCAGCAGCTTGGACCTCACTGAAGCTTTCTTT
size: few; D: TRBD1; J: TRBJ1-2; V: TRBV30; CDR3: CAWSSGQGDGYTF; DNA: TGTGCCTGGAGTTCCGGACAGGGGGACGGCTACACCTTC
size: many; D: .; J: TRBJ2-7; V: TRBV12-3/TRBV12-4; CDR3: CASRPDLTYEQYF; DNA: TGTGCCAGCAGACCGGACTTAACCTACGAGCAGTACTTC
size: .; D: TRBD1; J: TRBJ2-3; V: TRBV6-5; CDR3: CASTQGDVGTDTQYF; DNA: TGTGCCAGCACTCAGGGGGATGTTGGCACAGATACGCAGTATTTT
size: many; D: .; J: TRBJ2-3; V: TRBV7-8; CDR3: CASSLIGTQYF; DNA: TGTGCCAGCAGCCTAATTGGTACGCAGTATTTT
size: .; D: .; J: TRBJ1-2; V: TRBV29-1; CDR3: CSGALGQRGGYTF; DNA: TGCAGCGGGGCCCTCGGACAGCGTGGAGGCTACACCTTC
size: many; D: .; J: TRBJ2-7; V: TRBV11-2; CDR3: CASSNWDIRFYEQYF; DNA: TGTGCCAGCAGTAATTGGGACATCCGATTCTACGAGCAGTACTTC
size: many; D: .; J: TRBJ2-1; V: TRBV4-1; CDR3: CASSQVGGSDEQFF; DNA: TGCGCCAGCAGCCAAGTGGGGGGTTCGGATGAGCAGTTCTTC
size: many; D: .; J: TRBJ2-1; V: TRBV7-6; CDR3: CASSPGVYNEQFF; DNA: TGTGCCAGCAGCCCCGGGGTTTACAATGAGCAGTTCTTC
size: .; D: .; J: TRBJ2-5; V: TRBV30; CDR3: CAWSQRTAKETQYF; DNA: TGTGCCTGGAGCCAACGGACCGCCAAAGAGACCCAGTACTTC
size: few; D: .; J: TRBJ2-4; V: TRBV20-1; CDR3: CSAREDEAKNIQYF; DNA: TGCAGTGCTAGAGAGGACGAGGCCAAAAACATTCAGTACTTC
size: many; D: TRBD1; J: TRBJ2-7; V: TRBV27; CDR3: CASRARGQGYEQYF; DNA: TGTGCCAGCAGAGCTCGTGGACAGGGTTACGAGCAGTACTTC
size: .; D: .; J: TRBJ2-1; V: TRBV10-3; CDR3: CAISRRGEQGNEQFF; DNA: TGTGCCATCAGTCGCCGGGGCGAGCAGGGCAATGAGCAGTTCTTC
size: many; D: .; J: TRBJ2-7; V: TRBV6-1; CDR3: CASNPTASNNYEQYF; DNA: TGTGCCAGCAACCCGACAGCGTCTAATAACTACGAGCAGTACTTC
size: .; D: .; J: TRBJ2-3; V: TRBV7-8; CDR3: CASSLAGHYTDTQYF; DNA: TGTGCCAGCAGCTTAGCGGGCCACTACACAGATACGCAGTATTTT
size: many; D: .; J: TRBJ2-7; V: TRBV7-2; CDR3: CASSLQVLNYEQYF; DNA: TGTGCCAGCAGCCTGCAGGTACTCAACTACGAGCAGTACTTC
size: few; D: .; J: TRBJ2-3; V: TRBV6-4; CDR3: CASSDSIGGADTQYF; DNA: TGTGCCAGCAGTGACTCGATAGGGGGGGCAGATACGCAGTATTTT
size: few; D: .; J: TRBJ2-3; V: TRBV12-3/TRBV12-4; CDR3: CASTSTDTQYF; DNA: TGTGCCAGCACTAGCACAGATACGCAGTATTTT
size: many; D: .; J: TRBJ2-7; V: TRBV12-3/TRBV12-4; CDR3: CASSLGVVHEQYF; DNA: TGTGCCAGCAGTTTAGGGGTGGTCCACGAGCAGTACTTC
size: many; D: .; J: TRBJ2-1; V: TRBV24-1; CDR3: CATSDERANSYNEQFF; DNA: TGTGCCACCAGTGACGAAAGAGCTAACTCCTACAATGAGCAGTTCTTC
size: .; D: .; J: TRBJ2-7; V: TRBV6-8; CDR3: CVSPSCEQYF; DNA: TGTGTCAGTCCCTCTTGTGAGCAGTACTTC
size: .; D: .; J: TRBJ2-3; V: TRBV5-1; CDR3: CASSLGGSVTDTQYF; DNA: TGCGCCAGCAGCTTGGGGGGTTCGGTCACAGATACGCAGTATTTT
size: .; D: TRBD2; J: TRBJ2-3; V: TRBV6-2/TRBV6-3; CDR3: CASSPRGLAGPHTQYF; DNA: TGTGCCAGCAGCCCCCGAGGGCTAGCGGGTCCGCATACGCAGTATTTT
size: .; D: .; J: TRBJ2-7; V: TRBV11-2; CDR3: CASSFEGGTSSYEQYF; DNA: TGTGCCAGCAGCTTCGAAGGGGGGACAAGCTCCTACGAGCAGTACTTC
size: .; D: TRBD1; J: TRBJ2-7; V: TRBV6-5; CDR3: CASRLARGTGYEQYF; DNA: TGTGCCAGCAGACTAGCCCGGGGGACAGGGTACGAGCAGTACTTC
size: .; D: .; J: TRBJ1-2; V: TRBV4-1; CDR3: CASTLRIIGQYEGYTF; DNA: TGCGCCAGCACCCTAAGGATCATTGGACAGTATGAAGGCTACACCTTC